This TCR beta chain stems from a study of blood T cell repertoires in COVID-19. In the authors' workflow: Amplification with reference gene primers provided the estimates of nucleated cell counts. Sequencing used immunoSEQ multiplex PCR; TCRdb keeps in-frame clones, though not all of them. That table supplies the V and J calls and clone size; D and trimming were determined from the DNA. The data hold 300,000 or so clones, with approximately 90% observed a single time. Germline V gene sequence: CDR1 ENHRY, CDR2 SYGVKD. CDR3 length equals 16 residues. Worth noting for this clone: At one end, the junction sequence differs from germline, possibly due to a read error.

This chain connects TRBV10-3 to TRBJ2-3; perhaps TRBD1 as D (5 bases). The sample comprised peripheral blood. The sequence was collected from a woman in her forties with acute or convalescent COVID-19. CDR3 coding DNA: TGTGCCATCGAGCGCGAGCCGACAGAAAGCACAGATACGCAGTGTTTT. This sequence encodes CAIEREPTESTDTQCF.